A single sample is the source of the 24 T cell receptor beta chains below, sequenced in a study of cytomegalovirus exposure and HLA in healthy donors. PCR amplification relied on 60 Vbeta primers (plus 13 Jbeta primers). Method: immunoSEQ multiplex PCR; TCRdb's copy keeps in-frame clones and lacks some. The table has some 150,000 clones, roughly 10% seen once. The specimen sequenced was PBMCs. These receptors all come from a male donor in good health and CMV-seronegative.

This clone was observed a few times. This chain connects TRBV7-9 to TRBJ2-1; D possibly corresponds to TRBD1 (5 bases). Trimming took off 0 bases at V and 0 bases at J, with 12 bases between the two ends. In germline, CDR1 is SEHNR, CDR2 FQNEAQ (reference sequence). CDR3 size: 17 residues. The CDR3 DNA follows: TGTGCCAGCAGCTTAGCCCAGGGCCTAAGCTCCTACAATGAGCAGTTCTTC. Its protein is CASSLAQGLSSYNEQFF.

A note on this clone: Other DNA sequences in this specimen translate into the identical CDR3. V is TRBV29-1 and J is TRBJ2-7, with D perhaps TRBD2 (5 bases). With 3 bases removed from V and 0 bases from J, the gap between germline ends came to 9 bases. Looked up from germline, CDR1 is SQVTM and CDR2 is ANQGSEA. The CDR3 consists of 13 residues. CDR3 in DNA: TGCAGCGTTGACGGGGTAAGCTCCTACGAGCAGTACTTC. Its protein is CSVDGVSSYEQYF.

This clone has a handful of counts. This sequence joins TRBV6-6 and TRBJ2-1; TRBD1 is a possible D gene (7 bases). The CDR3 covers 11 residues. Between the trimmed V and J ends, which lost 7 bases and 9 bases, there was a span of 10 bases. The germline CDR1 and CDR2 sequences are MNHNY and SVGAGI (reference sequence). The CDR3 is CASTGGREQFF. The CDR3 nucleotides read TGTGCCAGCACAGGGGGGCGTGAGCAGTTCTTC.

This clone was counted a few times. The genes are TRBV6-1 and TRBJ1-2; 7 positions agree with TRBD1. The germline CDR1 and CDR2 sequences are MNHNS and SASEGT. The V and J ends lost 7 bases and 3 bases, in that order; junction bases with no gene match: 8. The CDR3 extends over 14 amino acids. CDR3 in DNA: TGTGCCAGCACCCAACAGGGGTGGGACTATGGCTACACCTTC. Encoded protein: CASTQQGWDYGYTF.

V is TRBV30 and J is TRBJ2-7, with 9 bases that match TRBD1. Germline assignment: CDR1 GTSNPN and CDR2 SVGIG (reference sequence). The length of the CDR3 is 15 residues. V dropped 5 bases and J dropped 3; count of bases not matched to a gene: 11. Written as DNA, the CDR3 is TGTGCCTGGGCGTATCGGGACAGGGATCACTACGAGCAGTACTTC. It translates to CAWAYRDRDHYEQYF.

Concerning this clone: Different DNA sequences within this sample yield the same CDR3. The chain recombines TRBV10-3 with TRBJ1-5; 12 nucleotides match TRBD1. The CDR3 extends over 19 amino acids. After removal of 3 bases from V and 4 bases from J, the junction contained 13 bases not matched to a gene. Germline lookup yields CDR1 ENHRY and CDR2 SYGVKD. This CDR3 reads CAISEPGDRGRVVNQPQHF. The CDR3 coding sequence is TGTGCCATCAGTGAACCGGGGGACAGGGGGCGCGTAGTTAATCAGCCCCAGCATTTT.

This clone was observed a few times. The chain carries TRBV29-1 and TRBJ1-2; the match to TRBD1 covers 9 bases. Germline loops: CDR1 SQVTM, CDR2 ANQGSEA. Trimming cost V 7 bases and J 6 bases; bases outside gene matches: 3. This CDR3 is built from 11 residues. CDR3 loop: CSARQGDGYTF. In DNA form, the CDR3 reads TGCAGCGCTCGACAGGGGGATGGCTACACCTTC.

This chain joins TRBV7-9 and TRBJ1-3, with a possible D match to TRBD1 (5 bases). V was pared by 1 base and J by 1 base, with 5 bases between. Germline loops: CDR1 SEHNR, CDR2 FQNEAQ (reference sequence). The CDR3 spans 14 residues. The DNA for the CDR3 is TGTGCCAGCAGCTTAGAGGGGTCTGGAAACACCATATATTTT. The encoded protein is CASSLEGSGNTIYF. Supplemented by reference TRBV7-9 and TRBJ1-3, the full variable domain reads DTGVSQNPRHKITKRGQNVTFRCDPISEHNRLYWYRQTLGQGPEFLTYFQNEAQLEKSRLLSDRFSAERPKGSFSTLEIQRTEQGDSAMYLCASSLEGSGNTIYFGEGSWLTVV.

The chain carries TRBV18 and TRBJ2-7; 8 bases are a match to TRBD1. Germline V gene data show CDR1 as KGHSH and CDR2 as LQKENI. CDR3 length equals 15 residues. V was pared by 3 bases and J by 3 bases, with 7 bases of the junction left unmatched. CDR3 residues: CASSPARTGRYEQYF. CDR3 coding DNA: TGTGCCAGCTCACCGGCCCGGACAGGGCGCTACGAGCAGTACTTC.

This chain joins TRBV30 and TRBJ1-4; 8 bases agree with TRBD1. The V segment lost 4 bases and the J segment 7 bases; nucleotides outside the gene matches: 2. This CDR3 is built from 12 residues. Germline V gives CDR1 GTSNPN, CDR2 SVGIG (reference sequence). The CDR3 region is CAWTGGFEKLFF. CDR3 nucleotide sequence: TGTGCCTGGACAGGGGGCTTTGAAAAACTGTTTTTT.

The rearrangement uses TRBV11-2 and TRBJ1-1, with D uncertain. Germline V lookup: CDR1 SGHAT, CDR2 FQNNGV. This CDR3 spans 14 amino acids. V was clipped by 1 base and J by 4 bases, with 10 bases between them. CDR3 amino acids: CASSLVTDLTEAFF. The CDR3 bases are TGTGCCAGCAGCTTAGTAACAGATCTCACTGAAGCTTTCTTT.

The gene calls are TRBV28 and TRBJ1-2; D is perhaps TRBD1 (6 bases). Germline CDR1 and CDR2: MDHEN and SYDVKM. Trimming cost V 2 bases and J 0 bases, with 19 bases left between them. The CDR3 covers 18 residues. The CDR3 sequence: CASSLEGWTEGANYGYTF. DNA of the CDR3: TGTGCCAGCAGTTTAGAGGGTTGGACAGAGGGAGCTAACTATGGCTACACCTTC.

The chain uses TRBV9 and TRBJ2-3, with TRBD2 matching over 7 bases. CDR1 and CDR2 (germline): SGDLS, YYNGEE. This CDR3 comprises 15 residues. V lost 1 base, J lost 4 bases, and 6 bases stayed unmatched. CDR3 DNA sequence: TGTGCCAGCAGCGTATCCGGCGGGAGTTCAGATACGCAGTATTTT. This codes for CASSVSGGSSDTQYF.

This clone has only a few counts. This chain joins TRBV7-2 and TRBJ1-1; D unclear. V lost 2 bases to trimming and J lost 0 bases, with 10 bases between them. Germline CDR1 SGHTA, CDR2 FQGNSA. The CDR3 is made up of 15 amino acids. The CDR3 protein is CASSLRLVLNTEAFF. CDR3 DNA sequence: TGTGCCAGCAGCTTACGTCTCGTCCTGAACACTGAAGCTTTCTTT.

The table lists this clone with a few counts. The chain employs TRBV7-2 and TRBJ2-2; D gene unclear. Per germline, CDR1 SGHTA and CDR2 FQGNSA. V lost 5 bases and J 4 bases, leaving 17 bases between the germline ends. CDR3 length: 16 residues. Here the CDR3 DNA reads TGTGCCAGCAGCCCGAGCCGACTGGTCGTCACCGGGGAGCTGTTTTTT. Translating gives CASSPSRLVVTGELFF. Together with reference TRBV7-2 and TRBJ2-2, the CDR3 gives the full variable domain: GAGVSQSPSNKVTEKGKDVELRCDPISGHTALYWYRQSLGQGLEFLIYFQGNSAPDKSGLPSDRFSAERTGGSVSTLTIQRTQQEDSAVYLCASSPSRLVVTGELFFGEGSRLTVL.

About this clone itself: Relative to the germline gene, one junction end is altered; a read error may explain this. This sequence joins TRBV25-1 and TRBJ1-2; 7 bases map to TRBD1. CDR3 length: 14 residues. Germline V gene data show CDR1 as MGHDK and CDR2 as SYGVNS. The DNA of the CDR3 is TGTGCCAGCAGTGAATATGGGACAGTCGATGGCTACCCCTTC. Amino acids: CASSEYGTVDGYPF.

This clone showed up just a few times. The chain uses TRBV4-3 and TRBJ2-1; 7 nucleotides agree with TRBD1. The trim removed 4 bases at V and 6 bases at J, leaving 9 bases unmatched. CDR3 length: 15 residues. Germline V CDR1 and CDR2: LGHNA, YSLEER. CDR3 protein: CASSLGTALRNEQFF. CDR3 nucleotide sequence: TGCGCCAGCAGCCTAGGGACAGCGCTTCGCAATGAGCAGTTCTTC.

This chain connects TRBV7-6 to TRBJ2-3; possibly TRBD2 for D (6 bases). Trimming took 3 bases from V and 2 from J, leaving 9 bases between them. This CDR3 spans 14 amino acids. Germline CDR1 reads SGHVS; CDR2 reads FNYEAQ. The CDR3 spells CASSLGGVTDTQYF. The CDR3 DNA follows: TGTGCCAGCAGCTTGGGCGGGGTCACAGATACGCAGTATTTT.

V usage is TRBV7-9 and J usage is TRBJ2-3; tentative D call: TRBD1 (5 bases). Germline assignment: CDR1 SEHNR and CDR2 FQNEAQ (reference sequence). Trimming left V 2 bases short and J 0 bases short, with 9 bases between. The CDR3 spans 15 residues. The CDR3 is CASSLQGTSTDTQYF. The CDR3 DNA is TGTGCCAGCAGCTTACAGGGCACAAGCACAGATACGCAGTATTTT.

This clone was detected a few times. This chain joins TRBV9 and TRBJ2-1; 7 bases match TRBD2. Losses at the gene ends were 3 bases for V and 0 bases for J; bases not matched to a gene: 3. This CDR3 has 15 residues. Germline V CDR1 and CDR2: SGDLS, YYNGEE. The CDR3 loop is CASSALAASYNEQFF. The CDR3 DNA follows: TGTGCCAGCAGCGCTCTAGCGGCCTCCTACAATGAGCAGTTCTTC.

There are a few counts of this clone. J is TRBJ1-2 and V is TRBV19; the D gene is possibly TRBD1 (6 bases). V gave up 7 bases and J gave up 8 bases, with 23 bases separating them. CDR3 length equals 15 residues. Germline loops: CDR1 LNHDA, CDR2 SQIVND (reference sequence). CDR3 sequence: CASTVDRYKLGGYTF. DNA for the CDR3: TGTGCCAGTACCGTGGACAGATATAAACTCGGAGGCTACACCTTC. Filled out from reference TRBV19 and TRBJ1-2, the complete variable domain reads DGGITQSPKYLFRKEGQNVTLSCEQNLNHDAMYWYRQDPGQGLRLIYYSQIVNDFQKGDIAEGYSVSREKKESFPLTVTSAQKNPTAFYLCASTVDRYKLGGYTFGSGTRLTVV.

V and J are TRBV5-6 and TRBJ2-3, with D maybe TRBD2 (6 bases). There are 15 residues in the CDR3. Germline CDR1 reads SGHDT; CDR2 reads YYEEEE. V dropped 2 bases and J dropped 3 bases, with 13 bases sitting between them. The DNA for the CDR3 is TGTGCCAGCAGCTTAGGGCGACTAGTTACAGATACGCAGTATTTT. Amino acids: CASSLGRLVTDTQYF.

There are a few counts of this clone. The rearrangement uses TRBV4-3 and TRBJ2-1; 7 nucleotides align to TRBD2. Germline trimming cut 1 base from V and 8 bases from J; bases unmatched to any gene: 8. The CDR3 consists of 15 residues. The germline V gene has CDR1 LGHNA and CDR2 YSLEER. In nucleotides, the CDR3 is TGCGCCAGCAGCCAAGGGACTAGTGTTGCAGATGAGCAGTTCTTC. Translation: CASSQGTSVADEQFF.

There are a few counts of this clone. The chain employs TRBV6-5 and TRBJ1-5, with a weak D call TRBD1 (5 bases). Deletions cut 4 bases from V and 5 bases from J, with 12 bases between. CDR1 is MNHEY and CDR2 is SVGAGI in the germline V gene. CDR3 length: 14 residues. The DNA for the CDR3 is TGTGCCAGCAGTTTGGCGCCAGGGTATCAGCCCCAGCATTTT. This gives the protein CASSLAPGYQPQHF.